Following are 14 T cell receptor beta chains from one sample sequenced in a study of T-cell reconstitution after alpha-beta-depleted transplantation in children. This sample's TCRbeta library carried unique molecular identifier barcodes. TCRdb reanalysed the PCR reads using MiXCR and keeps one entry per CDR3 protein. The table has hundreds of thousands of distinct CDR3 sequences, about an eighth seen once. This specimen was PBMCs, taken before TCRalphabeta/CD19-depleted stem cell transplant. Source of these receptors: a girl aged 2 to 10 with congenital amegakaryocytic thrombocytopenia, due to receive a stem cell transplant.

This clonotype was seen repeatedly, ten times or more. The CDR3 region has the DNA TGCGCCAGCAGATCGGACGGTCGACGCTATGGCTACACCTTC. This translates into CASRSDGRRYGYTF. The chain employs TRBV5-1 and TRBJ1-2; D gene unclear. CDR1 and CDR2 (germline): SGHRS, YFSETQ. The germline V and J ends were trimmed by 5 bases and 4 bases, with 15 bases remaining between them. CDR3 size: 14 residues.

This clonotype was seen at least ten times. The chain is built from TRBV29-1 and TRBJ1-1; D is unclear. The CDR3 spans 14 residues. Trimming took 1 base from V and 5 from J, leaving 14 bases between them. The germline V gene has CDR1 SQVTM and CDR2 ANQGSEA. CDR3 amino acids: CSVEGFEGMTEAFF. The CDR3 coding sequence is TGCAGCGTTGAAGGCTTTGAAGGGATGACTGAAGCTTTCTTT.

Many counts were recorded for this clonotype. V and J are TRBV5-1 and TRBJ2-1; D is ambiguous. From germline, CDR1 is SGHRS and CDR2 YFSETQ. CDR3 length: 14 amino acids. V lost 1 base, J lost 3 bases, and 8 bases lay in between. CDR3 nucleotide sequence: TGCGCCAGCAGCTTGTTTGTAAACTACAATGAGCAGTTCTTC. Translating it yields CASSLFVNYNEQFF.

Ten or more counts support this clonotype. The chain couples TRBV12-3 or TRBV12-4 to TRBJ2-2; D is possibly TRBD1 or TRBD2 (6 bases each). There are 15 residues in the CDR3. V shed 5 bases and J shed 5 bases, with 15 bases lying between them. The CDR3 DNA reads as TGTGCCAGCAGTCAGGACTATCAGGGGACCGGGGAGCTGTTTTTT. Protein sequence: CASSQDYQGTGELFF.

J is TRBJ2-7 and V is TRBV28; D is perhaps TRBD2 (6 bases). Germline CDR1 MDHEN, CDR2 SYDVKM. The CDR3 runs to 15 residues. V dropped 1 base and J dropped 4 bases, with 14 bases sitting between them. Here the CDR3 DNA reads TGTGCCAGCAGTTTATTCCTAGCGCCTACGTACGAGCAGTACTTC. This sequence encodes CASSLFLAPTYEQYF.

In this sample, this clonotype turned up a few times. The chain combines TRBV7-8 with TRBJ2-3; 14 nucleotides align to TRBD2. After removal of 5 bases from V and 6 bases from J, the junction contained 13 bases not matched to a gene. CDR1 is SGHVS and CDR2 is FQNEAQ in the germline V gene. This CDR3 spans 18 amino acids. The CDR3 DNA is TGTGCCAGCAGCACGGATAACACGGGACTAGCGGGAGAGGATACGCAGTATTTT. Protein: CASSTDNTGLAGEDTQYF.

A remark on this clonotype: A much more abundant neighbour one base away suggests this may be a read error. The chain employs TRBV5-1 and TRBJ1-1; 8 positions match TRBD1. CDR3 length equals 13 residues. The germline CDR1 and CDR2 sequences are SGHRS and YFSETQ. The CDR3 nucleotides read TGCGCCAGCAGCGTGACAGGGGACACTGAAGCTGTCTTT. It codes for CASSVTGDTEAVF.

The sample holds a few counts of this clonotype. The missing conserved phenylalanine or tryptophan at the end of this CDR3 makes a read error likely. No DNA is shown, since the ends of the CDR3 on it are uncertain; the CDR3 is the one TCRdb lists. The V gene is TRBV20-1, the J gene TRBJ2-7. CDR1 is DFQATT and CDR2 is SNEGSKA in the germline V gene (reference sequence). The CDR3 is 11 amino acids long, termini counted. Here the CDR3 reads CSARDPAFGNL.

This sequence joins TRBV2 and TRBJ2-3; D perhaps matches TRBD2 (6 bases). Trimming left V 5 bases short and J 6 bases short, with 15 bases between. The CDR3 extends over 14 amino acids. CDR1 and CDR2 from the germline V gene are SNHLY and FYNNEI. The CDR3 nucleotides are TGTGCCAGCAGTCCGGGGGAGGCGGCGGATACGCAGTATTTT. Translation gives CASSPGEAADTQYF.

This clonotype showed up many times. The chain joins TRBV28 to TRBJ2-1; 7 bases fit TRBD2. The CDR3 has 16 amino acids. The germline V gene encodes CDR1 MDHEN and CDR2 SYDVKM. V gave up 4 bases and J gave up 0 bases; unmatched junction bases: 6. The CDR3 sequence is CASSSQGGSSYNEQFF. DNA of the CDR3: TGTGCCAGCAGTTCGCAGGGAGGGAGCTCCTACAATGAGCAGTTCTTC.

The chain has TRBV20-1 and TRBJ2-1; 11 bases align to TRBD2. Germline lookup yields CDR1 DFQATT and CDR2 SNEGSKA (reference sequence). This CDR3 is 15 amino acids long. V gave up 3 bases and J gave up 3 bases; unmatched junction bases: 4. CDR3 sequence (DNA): TGCAGTGCTAGGGGACTAGCGGAGTTCTACAATGAGCAGTTCTTC. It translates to CSARGLAEFYNEQFF.

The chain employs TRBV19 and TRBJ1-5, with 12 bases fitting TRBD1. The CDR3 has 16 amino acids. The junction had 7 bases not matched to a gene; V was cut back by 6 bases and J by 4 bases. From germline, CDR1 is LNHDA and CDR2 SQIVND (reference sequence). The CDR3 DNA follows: TGTGCCAGTAGCAGCCGGGACAGGGGGCAGAATCAGCCCCAGCATTTT. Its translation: CASSSRDRGQNQPQHF.

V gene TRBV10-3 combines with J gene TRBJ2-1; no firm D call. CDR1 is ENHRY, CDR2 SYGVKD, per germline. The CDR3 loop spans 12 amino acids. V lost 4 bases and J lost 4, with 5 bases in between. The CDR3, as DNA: TGTGCCATCAGTGTGGGTTACAATGAGCAGTTCTTC. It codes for CAISVGYNEQFF.

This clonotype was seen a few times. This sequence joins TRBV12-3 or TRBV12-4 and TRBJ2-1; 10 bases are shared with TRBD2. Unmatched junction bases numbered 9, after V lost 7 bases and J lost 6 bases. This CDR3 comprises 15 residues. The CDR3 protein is CASKREGLLSNEQFF. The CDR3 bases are TGTGCCAGCAAGCGGGAGGGTCTTTTGAGCAATGAGCAGTTCTTC.